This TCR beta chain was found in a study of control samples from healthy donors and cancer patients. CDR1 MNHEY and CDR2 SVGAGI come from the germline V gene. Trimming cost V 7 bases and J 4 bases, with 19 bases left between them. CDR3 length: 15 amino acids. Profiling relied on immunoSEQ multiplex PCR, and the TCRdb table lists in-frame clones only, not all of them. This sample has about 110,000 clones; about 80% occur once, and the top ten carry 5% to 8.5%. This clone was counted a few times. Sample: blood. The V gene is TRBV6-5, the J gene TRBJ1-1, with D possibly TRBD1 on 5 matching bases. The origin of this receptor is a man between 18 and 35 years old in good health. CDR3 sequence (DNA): TGTGCCAGCATGATGGGGCGCCGGTCGGTCACTGAAGCTTTCTTT. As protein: CASMMGRRSVTEAFF.